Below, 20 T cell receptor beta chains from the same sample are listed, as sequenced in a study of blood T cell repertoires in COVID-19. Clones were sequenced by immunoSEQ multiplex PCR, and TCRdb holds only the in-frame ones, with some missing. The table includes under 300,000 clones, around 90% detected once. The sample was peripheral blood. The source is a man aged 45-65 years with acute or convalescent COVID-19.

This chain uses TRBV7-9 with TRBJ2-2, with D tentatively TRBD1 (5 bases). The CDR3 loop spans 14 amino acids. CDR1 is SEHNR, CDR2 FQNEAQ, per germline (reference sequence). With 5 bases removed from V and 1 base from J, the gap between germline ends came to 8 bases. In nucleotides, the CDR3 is TGTGCCAGCAGCGGTCAGGGGAACACCGGGGAGCTGTTTTTT. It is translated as CASSGQGNTGELFF.

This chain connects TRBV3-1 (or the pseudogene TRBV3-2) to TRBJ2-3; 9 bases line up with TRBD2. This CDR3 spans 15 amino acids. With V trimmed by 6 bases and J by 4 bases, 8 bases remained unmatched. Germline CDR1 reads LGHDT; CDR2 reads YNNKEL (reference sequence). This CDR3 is CASRPAGGVPDTQYF. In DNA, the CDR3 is TGTGCCAGCAGACCAGCGGGGGGCGTCCCAGATACGCAGTATTTT.

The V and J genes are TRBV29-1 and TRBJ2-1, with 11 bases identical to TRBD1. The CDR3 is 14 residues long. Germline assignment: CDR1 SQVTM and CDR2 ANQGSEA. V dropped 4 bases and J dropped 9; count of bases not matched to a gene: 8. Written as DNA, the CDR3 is TGCAGCGTTGTCCGTAGGACAGGGGGCGGTGAGCAGTTCTTC. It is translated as CSVVRRTGGGEQFF.

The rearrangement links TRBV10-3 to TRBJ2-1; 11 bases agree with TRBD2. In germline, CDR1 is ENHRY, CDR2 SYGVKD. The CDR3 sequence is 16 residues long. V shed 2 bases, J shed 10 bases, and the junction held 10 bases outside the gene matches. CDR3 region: CAISEASGGPRGEQFF. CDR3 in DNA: TGTGCCATCAGTGAGGCTAGCGGGGGGCCCAGAGGAGAGCAGTTCTTC.

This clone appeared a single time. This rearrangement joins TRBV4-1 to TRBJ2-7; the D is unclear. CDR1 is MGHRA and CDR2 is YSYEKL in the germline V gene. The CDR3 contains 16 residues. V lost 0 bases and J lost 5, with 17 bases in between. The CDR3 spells CASSQDHTSKAHEQYF. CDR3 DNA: TGCGCCAGCAGCCAAGATCATACCTCTAAAGCCCACGAGCAGTACTTC.

CDR3 nucleotide sequence: TGTGCCAGCAGCTTGGGTGCCGGGGGGCACCAAGAGACCCAGTACTTC. Its translation is CASSLGAGGHQETQYF. The rearrangement joins TRBV5-4 to TRBJ2-5, with a weak D call TRBD2 (7 bases). This CDR3 comprises 16 residues. V was clipped by 0 bases and J by 0 bases, with 12 bases between them. The germline V gene encodes CDR1 SGHNT and CDR2 YYREEE (reference sequence).

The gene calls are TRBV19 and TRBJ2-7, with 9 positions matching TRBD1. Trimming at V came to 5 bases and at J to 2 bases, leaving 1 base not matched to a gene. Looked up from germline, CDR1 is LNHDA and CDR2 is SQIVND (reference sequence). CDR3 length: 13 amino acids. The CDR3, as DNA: TGTGCCAGTAGTTGGACAGGGGCCTACGAGCAGTACTTC. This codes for CASSWTGAYEQYF.

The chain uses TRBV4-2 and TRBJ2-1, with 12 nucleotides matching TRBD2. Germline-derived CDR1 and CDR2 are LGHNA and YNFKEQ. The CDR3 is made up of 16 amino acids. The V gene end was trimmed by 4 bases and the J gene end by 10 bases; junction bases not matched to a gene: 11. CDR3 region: CASSPQPSGGAREQFF. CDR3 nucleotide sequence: TGTGCCAGCAGCCCGCAACCTAGCGGGGGGGCAAGAGAGCAGTTCTTC.

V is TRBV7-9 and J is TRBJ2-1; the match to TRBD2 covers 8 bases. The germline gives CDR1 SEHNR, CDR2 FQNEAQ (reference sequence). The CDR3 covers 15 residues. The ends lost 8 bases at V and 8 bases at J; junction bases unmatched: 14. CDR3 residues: CASRREGYYNDEQFF. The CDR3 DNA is TGTGCCAGCCGACGGGAGGGGTACTACAACGATGAGCAGTTCTTC. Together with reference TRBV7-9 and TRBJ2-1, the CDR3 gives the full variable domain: DTGVSQNPRHKITKRGQNVTFRCDPISEHNRLYWYRQTLGQGPEFLTYFQNEAQLEKSRLLSDRFSAERPKGSFSTLEIQRTEQGDSAMYLCASRREGYYNDEQFFGPGTRLTVL.

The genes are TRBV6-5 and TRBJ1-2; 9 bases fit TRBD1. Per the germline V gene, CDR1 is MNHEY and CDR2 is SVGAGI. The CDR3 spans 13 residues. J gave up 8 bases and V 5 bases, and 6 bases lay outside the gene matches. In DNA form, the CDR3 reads TGTGCCAGCAGTATACAGGGGGCACGAGGCTACACCTTC. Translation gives CASSIQGARGYTF.

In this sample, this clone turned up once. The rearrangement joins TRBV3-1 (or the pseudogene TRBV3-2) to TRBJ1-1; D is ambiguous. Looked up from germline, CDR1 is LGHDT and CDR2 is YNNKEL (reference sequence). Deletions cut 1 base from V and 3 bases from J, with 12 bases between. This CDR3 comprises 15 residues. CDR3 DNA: TGTGCCAGCAGCCAAGGTCGGGGAGTTCACACTGAAGCTTTCTTT. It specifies CASSQGRGVHTEAFF.

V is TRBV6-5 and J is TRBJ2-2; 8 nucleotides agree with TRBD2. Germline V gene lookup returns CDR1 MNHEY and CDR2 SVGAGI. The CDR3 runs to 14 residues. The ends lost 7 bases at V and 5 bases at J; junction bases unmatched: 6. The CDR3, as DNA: TGTGCCAGCATTGGGACTAGAGGGACCGGGGAGCTGTTTTTT. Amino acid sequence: CASIGTRGTGELFF.

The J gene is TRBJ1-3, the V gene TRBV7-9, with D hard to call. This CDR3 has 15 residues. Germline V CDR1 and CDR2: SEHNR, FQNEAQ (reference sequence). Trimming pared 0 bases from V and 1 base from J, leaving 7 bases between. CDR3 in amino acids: CASSLASMSGNTIYF. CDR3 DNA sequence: TGTGCCAGCAGCTTAGCATCCATGTCTGGAAACACCATATATTTT. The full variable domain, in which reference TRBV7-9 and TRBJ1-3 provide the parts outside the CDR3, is DTGVSQNPRHKITKRGQNVTFRCDPISEHNRLYWYRQTLGQGPEFLTYFQNEAQLEKSRLLSDRFSAERPKGSFSTLEIQRTEQGDSAMYLCASSLASMSGNTIYFGEGSWLTVV.

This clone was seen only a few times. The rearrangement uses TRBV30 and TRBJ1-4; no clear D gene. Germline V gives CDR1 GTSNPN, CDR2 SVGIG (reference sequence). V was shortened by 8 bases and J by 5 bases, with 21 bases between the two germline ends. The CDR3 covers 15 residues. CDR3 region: CAGRGGLSQNEKLFF. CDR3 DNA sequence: TGTGCCGGCCGCGGAGGCCTTTCGCAAAATGAAAAACTGTTTTTT.

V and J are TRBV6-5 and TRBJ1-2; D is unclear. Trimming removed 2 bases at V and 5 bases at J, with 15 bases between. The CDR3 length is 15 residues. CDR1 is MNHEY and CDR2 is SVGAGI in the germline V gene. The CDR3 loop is CASSYPGLTGYGYTF. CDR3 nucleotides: TGTGCCAGCAGTTACCCGGGGTTAACTGGGTATGGCTACACCTTC.

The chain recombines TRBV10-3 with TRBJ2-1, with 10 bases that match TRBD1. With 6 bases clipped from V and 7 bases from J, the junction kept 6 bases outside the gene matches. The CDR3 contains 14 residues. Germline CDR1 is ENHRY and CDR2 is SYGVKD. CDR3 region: CAIRLGQGVNEQFF. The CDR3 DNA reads TGTGCCATCAGATTAGGACAGGGGGTGAATGAGCAGTTCTTC.

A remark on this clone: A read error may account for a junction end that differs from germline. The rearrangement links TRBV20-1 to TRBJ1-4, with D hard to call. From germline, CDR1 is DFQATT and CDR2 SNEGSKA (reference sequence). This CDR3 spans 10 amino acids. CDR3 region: CSAPEVREAF. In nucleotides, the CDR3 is TGCAGTGCGCCGGAGGTACGGGAGGCTTTT.

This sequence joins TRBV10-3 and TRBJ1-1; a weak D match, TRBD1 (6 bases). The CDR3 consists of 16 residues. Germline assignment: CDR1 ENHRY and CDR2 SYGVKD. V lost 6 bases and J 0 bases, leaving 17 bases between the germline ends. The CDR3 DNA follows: TGTGCCATCAGACAAAGACAGGAGAACATGAACACTGAAGCTTTCTTT. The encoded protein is CAIRQRQENMNTEAFF.

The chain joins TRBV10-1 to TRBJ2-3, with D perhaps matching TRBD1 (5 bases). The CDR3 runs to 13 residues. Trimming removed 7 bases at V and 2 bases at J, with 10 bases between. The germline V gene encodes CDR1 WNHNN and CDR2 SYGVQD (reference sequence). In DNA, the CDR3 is TGCGCCAGCATGAAACAGGACACAGATACGCAGTATTTT. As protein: CASMKQDTDTQYF.

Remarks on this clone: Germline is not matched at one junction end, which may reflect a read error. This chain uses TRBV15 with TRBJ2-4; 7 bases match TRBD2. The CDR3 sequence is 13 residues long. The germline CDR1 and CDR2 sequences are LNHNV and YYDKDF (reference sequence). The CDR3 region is CATSMGGGFSEDF. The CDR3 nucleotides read TGTGCCACCAGCATGGGGGGAGGGTTCTCCGAGGACTTC.